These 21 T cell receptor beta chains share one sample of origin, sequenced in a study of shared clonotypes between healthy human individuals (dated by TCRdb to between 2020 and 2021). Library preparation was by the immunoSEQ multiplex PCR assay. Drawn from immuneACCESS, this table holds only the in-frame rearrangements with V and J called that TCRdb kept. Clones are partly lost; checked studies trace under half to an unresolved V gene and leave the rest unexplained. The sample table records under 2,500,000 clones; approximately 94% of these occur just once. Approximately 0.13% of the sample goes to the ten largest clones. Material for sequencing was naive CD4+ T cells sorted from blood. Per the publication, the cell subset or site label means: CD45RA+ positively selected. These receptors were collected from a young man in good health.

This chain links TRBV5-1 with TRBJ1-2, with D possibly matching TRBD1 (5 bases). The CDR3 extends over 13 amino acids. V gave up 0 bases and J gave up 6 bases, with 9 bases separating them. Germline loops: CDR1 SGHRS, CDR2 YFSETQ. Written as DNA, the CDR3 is TGCGCCAGCAGCTTGGACAGGACGAATGGCTACACCTTC. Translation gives CASSLDRTNGYTF.

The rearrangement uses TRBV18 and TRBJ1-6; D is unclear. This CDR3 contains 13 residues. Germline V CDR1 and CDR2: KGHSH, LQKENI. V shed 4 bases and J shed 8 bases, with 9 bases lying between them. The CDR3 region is CASSLRLDSPLHF. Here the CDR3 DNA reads TGTGCCAGCTCACTGCGACTGGATTCACCCCTCCACTTT.

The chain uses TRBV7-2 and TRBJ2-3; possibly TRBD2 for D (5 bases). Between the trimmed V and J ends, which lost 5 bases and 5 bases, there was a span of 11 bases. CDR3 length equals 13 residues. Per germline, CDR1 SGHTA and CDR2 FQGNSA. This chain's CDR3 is CASSLRDGDTQYF. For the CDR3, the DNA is TGTGCCAGCAGCCTTCGGGATGGAGATACGCAGTATTTT.

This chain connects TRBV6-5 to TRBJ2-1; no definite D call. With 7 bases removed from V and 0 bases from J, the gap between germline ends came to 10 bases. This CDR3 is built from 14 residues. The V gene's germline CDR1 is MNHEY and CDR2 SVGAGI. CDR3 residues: CASKSLSSYNEQFF. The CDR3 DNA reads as TGTGCCAGCAAAAGTCTTAGCTCCTACAATGAGCAGTTCTTC.

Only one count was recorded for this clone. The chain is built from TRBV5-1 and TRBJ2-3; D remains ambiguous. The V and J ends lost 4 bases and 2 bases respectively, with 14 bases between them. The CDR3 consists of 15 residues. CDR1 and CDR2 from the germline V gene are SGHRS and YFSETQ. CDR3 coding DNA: TGCGCCAGCAGCCCCCCGTCGGCTAACACAGATACGCAGTATTTT. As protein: CASSPPSANTDTQYF. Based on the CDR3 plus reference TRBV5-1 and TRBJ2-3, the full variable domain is KAGVTQTPRYLIKTRGQQVTLSCSPISGHRSVSWYQQTPGQGLQFLFEYFSETQRNKGNFPGRFSGRQFSNSRSEMNVSTLELGDSALYLCASSPPSANTDTQYFGPGTRLTVL.

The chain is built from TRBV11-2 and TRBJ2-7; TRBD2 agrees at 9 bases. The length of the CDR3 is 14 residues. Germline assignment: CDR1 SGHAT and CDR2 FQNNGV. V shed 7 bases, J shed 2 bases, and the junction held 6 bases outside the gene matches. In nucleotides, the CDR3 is TGTGCCAGCACCGAGACTAGCGGCCCCTACGAGCAGTACTTC. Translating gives CASTETSGPYEQYF.

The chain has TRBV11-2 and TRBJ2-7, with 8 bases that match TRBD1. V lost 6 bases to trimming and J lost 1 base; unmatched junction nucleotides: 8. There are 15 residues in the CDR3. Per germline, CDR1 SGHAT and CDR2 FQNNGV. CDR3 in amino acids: CASSTTRTGSYEQYF. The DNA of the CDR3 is TGTGCCAGCAGTACAACGAGGACAGGGTCCTACGAGCAGTACTTC.

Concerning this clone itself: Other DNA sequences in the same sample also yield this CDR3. CDR3 in DNA: TGTGCCAGCTCACCACCGGGACTAGCGGGAGGCACAGATACGCAGTATTTT. Amino acids: CASSPPGLAGGTDTQYF. V and J are TRBV18 and TRBJ2-3; 14 nucleotides agree with TRBD2. The V gene end was trimmed by 0 bases and the J gene end by 1 base; junction bases not matched to a gene: 0. CDR3 length equals 17 residues. Germline assignment: CDR1 KGHSH and CDR2 LQKENI.

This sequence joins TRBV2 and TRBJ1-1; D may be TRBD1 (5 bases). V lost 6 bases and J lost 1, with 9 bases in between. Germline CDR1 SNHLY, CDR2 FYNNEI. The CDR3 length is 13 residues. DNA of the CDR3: TGTGCCAGCAGGCGGGACGGGAACACTGAAGCTTTCTTT. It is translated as CASRRDGNTEAFF.

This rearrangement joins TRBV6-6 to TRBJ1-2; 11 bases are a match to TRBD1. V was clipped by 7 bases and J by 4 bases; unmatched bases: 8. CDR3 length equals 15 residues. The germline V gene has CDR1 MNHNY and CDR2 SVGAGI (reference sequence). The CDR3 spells CASIADRGPGYGYTF. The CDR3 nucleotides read TGTGCCAGCATTGCGGACAGGGGGCCTGGCTATGGCTACACCTTC.

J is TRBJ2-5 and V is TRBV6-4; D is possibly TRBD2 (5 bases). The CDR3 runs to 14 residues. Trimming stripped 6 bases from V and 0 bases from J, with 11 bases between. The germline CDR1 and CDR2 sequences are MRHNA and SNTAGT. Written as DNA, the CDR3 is TGTGCCAGCAGCCTCGACTATAACCAAGAGACCCAGTACTTC. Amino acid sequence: CASSLDYNQETQYF.

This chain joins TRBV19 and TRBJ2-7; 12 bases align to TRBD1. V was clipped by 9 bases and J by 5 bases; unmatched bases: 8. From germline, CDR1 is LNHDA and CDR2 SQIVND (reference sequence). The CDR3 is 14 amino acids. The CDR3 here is CASRGQGAPDEQYF. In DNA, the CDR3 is TGTGCCAGCAGGGGACAGGGGGCTCCCGACGAGCAGTACTTC.

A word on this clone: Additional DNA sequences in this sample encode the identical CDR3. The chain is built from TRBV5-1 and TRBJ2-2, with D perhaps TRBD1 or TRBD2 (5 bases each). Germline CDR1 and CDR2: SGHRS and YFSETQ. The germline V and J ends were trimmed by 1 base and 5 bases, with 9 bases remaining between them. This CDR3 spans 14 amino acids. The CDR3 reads CASSLRGDTGELFF. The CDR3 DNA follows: TGCGCCAGCAGCTTGCGAGGGGATACCGGGGAGCTGTTTTTT.

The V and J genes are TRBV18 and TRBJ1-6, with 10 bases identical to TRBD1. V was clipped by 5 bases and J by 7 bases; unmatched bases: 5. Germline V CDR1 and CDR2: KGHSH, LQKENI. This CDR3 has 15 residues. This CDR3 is CASSFGQGVNSPLHF. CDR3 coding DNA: TGTGCCAGCTCATTCGGACAGGGGGTGAATTCACCCCTCCACTTT. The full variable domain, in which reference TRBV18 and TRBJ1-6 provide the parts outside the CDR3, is NAGVMQNPRHLVRRRGQEARLRCSPMKGHSHVYWYRQLPEEGLKFMVYLQKENIIDESGMPKERFSAEFPKEGPSILRIQQVVRGDSAAYFCASSFGQGVNSPLHFGNGTRLTVT.

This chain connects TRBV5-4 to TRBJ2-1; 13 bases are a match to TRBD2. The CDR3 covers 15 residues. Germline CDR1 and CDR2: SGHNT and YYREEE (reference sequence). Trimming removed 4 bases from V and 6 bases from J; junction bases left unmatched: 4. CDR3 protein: CASSRLAGGANEQFF. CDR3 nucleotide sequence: TGTGCCAGCAGCCGACTAGCGGGAGGAGCCAATGAGCAGTTCTTC.

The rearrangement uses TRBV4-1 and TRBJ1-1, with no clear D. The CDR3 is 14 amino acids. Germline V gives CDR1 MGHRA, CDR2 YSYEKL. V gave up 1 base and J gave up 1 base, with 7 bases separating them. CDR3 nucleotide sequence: TGCGCCAGCAGCCAAGCTCGGGGGAACACTGAAGCTTTCTTT. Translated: CASSQARGNTEAFF.

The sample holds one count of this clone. The chain's CDR3 is CAISESDMFSPLHF. The CDR3 DNA follows: TGTGCCATCAGTGAATCGGACATGTTTTCACCCCTCCACTTT. J is TRBJ1-6 and V is TRBV10-3, with D perhaps TRBD1 (5 bases). Germline lookup yields CDR1 ENHRY and CDR2 SYGVKD. The CDR3 is made up of 14 amino acids. V dropped 3 bases and J dropped 9 bases, with 12 bases sitting between them.

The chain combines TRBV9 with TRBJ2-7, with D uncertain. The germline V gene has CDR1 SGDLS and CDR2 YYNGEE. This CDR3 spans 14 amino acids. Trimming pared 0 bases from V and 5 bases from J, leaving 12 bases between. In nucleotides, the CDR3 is TGTGCCAGCAGCGTAGATCACCCGGCAGACGAGCAGTACTTC. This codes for CASSVDHPADEQYF.

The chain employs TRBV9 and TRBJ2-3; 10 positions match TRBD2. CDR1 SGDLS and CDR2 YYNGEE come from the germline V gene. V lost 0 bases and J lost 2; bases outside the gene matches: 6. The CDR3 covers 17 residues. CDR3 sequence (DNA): TGTGCCAGCAGCGTAGCCCTAGCGGGAGACATCACAGATACGCAGTATTTT. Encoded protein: CASSVALAGDITDTQYF.

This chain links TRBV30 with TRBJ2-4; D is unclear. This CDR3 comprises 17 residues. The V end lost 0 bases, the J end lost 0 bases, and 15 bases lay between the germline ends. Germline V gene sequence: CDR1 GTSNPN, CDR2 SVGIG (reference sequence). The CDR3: CAWSVLAGRLAKNIQYF. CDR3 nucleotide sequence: TGTGCCTGGAGTGTACTCGCCGGCAGGCTAGCCAAAAACATTCAGTACTTC.

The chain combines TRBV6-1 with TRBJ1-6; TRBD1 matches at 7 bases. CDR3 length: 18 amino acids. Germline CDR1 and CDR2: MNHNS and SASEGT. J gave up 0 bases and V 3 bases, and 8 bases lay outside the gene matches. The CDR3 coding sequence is TGTGCCAGCAGTGATATGGGACAGTCGAGCTCCTATAATTCACCCCTCCACTTT. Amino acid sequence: CASSDMGQSSSYNSPLHF.